This TCR beta chain is drawn from a study of blood T cell repertoires in COVID-19. In the study overall: Specimens from acute and convalescent COVID-19 originated in the United States, Italy and Spain.

Participant-reported clinical history was the basis for cohort assignment. Using immunoSEQ multiplex PCR, the repertoire was profiled, and TCRdb retains in-frame clones only, with some absent. The table has approximately 200,000 clones, about four fifths seen once; the top ten hold approximately 1.2%. This clone occurred once. The CDR3 runs 17 residues. From germline, CDR1 is MNHEY and CDR2 SMNVEV (reference sequence). Trimming took 0 bases from V and 1 from J, leaving 15 bases between them. Sequences were obtained from PBMCs or T cells enriched from blood (not recorded which). The chain carries TRBV27 and TRBJ1-2; perhaps TRBD1 as D (5 bases). The sequence came from a woman aged 40 to 50 with acute COVID-19. The CDR3 bases are TGTGCCAGCAGTTTATCGAGCGCGACAGTCTTTAACTATGGCTACACCTTC. Its protein is CASSLSSATVFNYGYTF.